The present T cell receptor (beta chain) was sequenced within a study of radiation and T cells in renal cell carcinoma. General observations from the study: Baseline intratumoral clonotype presence is unknown without pretreatment biopsies.

Data came from immunoSEQ multiplex PCR; TCRdb stores just in-frame clones and leaves some out. Of about 22,000 clones listed, 47% are singletons. Treatment given: 15 Gy SBRT to primary tumor, nephrectomy 4 weeks later. Notes on this clone: Its target is not known.

The CDR3 is 14 residues long. CDR1 and CDR2 from the germline V gene are SGHRS and YFSETQ. V lost 4 bases and J lost 3; bases outside the gene matches: 3. The TCR was taken from a woman between 50 and 59 years old with renal cell carcinoma. Source: tumor tissue, taken from a patient whose treatment included radiotherapy and nephrectomy. The chain has TRBV5-1 and TRBJ2-4; TRBD1 agrees at 8 bases. The chain's CDR3 is CASSPGQDKNIQYF. CDR3 coding DNA: TGCGCCAGCAGCCCGGGACAGGACAAAAACATTCAGTACTTC.